This T cell receptor (beta chain) was sequenced during a study of CD8 T cells in ankylosing spondylitis (dated by TCRdb to the late 2010s). A note on the overall study: T cell receptor beta repertoires were profiled in healthy donors and ankylosing spondylitis patients so that disease-linked TCR variants could be found. Samples of peripheral blood were taken, and for ankylosing spondylitis patients, synovial fluid was collected as well. The full study cohort comprised around 25 ankylosing spondylitis patients and around 100 healthy donors. Points the paper makes about the study in general: Some of the motif variants had been reported before in the synovial fluid and blood of reactive arthritis patients, a finding that suggests common disease-initiation mechanisms. According to the report, matched synovial fluid samples from ankylosing spondylitis patients were significantly enriched for the disease-linked clones. In peripheral blood, the disease-linked clones were found at relatively low frequencies and had a CD8+ phenotype. Blood from ankylosing spondylitis patients appeared to be characterized by a TCR beta motif made up of under ten highly homologous amino acid variants.

About this clonotype itself: The antigen this receptor binds is unknown. It has no much larger one-base neighbor in the sample; base qualities were not kept.

The CDR3 has 14 amino acids, counting the end cysteine and phenylalanine. The CDR3 DNA has 42 bases and is translated from base 1. For this chain, trimming is 1 base at the V end and 8 bases at the J end, and the number of junction bases without a gene match is 5. The germline V gene supplies CDR1 SGHVS and CDR2 FNYEAQ. Data came from an Illumina HiSeq 2500. Quantitative 5'-RACE with molecular barcodes was the method used to prepare the TCR beta libraries. Per the source publication's procedure: Disease-linked TCR variants were identified with a new computational method built on a probabilistic model of VDJ rearrangement. TCRdb handled the public reads itself, with Q25 trimming in fastp and clone calling in MiXCR, and kept productive beta chains. CDR3 protein duplicates are merged, each entry listing the most common genes and DNA. The V and J calls here are based on TCRdb, not the publication. This sample has about 160,000 distinct CDR3 sequences in its table, and approximately 20% of those were observed once. The leading ten clones occupy approximately 8% of the sample.

The clonotype was recovered from a male donor with ankylosing spondylitis or in good health (not recorded which). The receptor chain draws on TRBV7-6 and TRBJ2-1; the central 7 bases match TRBD2. Sequences were obtained from blood, either unsorted or a sorted T cell fraction (not recorded which). The DNA is TGTGCCAGCAGCTTAGATGAGGGAGGGTATGAGCAGTTCTTC. Protein translation: CASSLDEGGYEQFF.